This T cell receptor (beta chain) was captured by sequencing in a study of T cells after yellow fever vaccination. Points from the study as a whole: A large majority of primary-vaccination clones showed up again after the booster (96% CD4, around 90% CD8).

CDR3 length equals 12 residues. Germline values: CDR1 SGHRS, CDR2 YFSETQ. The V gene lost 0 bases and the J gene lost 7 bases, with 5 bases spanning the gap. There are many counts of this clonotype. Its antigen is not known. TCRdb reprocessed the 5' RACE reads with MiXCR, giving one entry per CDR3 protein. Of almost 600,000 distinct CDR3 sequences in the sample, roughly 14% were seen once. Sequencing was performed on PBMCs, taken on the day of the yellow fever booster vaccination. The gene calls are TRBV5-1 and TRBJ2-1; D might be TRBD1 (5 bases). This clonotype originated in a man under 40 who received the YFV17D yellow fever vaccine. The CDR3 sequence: CASSLEGNEQFF. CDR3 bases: TGCGCCAGCAGCTTGGAGGGGAATGAGCAGTTCTTC.